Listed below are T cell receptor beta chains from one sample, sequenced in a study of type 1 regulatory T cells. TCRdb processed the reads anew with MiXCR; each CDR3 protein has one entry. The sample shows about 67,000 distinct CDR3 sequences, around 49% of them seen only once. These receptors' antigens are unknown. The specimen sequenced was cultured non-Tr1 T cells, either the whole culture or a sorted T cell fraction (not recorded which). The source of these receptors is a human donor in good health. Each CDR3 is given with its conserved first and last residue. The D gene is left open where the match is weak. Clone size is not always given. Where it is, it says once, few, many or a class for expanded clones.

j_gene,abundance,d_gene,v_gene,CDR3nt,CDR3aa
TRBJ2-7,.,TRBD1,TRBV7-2,TGTGCCAGCACCCCAGGTCCGGGACAGGGGGACCACGAGCAGTACTTC,CASTPGPGQGDHEQYF
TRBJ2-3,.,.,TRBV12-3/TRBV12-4,TGTGCCAGCAGCCCACCCTGGCGGGGCACAGATACGCAGTATTTT,CASSPPWRGTDTQYF
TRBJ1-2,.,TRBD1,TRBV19,TGTGCCAGTAGACGTCTTACAGGGGGTGACTATGGCTACACCTTC,CASRRLTGGDYGYTF
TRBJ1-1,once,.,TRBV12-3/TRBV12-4,TGTGCCAGCAGTTCCCGGTCAGGGTCGACGAACACTGAAGCTTTCTTT,CASSSRSGSTNTEAFF
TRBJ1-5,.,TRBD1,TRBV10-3,TGTGCCACGGGACAGGTCAATCAGCCCCAGCATTTT,CATGQVNQPQHF
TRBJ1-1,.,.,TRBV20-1,TGCAGTGCTAGTACCAGAATTAAGAACACTGAAGCTTTCTTT,CSASTRIKNTEAFF
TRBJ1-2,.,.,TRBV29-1,TGCAGCGCGGGACAAGAAAATCTCTATGGCTACACCTTC,CSAGQENLYGYTF
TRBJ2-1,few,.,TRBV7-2,TGTGCCAGCAGCTTAGCGGGGCAGAAATACAATGAGCAGTTCTTC,CASSLAGQKYNEQFF
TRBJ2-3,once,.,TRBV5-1,TGCGCCAGCAGCTCTGGTAACCCAGGAACAGATACGCAGTATTTT,CASSSGNPGTDTQYF
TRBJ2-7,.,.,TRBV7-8,TGTGCCAGCAGCTTAGGTCAGGGAACCTACGAGCAGTACTTC,CASSLGQGTYEQYF
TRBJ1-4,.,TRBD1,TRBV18,TGTGCCAGCTCACCACCGGGACAGGGGAGTAATGAAAAACTGTTTTTT,CASSPPGQGSNEKLFF
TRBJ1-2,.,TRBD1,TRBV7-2,TGTGCCAGCAGCTCAAGGACAGGGAACTATGGCTACACCTTC,CASSSRTGNYGYTF